This T cell receptor (beta chain) stems from a study of blood T cell repertoires in COVID-19. Original handling: Estimation of nucleated cell counts relied on the amplification of reference gene primers. Libraries were prepared by immunoSEQ multiplex PCR; TCRdb keeps only in-frame clonotypes and omits some of them. V, J and clone size are taken as reported in that table, and D and trimming were inferred from the DNA itself. The sample lists 350,000 to 400,000 clones, roughly nine tenths occurring once. Germline V CDR1 and CDR2: MNHEY, SMNVEV (reference sequence). The germline V and J ends were trimmed by 4 bases and 2 bases, with 9 bases remaining between them. The CDR3 has 14 residues. This clone was seen a single time. Those who participated ranged in age from about 18 to 89 years and resided in about two dozen US areas. Assignment of participants to cohorts was predicated upon participant-reported clinical history.

The sequence was obtained from a middle-aged woman who had been exposed to COVID-19. The rearrangement uses TRBV27 and TRBJ1-3; D possibly corresponds to TRBD1 (6 bases). Input material: PBMCs or T cells enriched from blood (not recorded which). For the CDR3, the DNA is TGTGCCAGCAGTTGGAAGGGGGCTGGAAACACCATATATTTT. Its translation: CASSWKGAGNTIYF.